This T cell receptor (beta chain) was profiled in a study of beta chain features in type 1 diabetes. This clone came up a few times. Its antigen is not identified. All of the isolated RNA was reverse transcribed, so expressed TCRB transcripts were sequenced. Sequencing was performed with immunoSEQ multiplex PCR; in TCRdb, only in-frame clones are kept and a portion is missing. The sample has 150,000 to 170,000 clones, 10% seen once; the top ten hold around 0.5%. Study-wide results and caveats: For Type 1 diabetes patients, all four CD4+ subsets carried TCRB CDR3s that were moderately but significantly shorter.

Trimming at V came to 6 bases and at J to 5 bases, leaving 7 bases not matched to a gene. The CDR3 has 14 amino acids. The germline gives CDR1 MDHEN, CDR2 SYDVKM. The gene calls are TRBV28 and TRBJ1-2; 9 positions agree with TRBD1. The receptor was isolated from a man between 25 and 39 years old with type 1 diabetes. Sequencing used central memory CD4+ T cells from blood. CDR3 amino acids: CASRETGGGYGYTF. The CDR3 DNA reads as TGTGCCAGCAGGGAGACAGGGGGTGGGTATGGCTACACCTTC.